The 8 T cell receptor beta chains listed next were all sequenced from one sample in a study of blood T cell repertoires in COVID-19. Assay used: immunoSEQ multiplex PCR; TCRdb lists only in-frame clones, some missing. This table has about 38,000 clones, roughly 70% appearing once. Specimen: peripheral blood. Receptors were obtained from a man aged 65-85 years with COVID-19, enrolled during active disease.

The sample holds one count of this clone. The chain carries TRBV5-8 and TRBJ1-1; D is perhaps TRBD1 (6 bases). Germline assignment: CDR1 SGHTS and CDR2 YDEGEE. The CDR3 has 15 amino acids. V was cut by 6 bases and J by 1 base, with 16 bases left in between. The CDR3 region is CASTWDTKPNTEAFF. The CDR3, as DNA: TGTGCCAGCACCTGGGACACGAAACCGAACACTGAAGCTTTCTTT.

The CDR3 loop reads CASSLDRAGGETQYF. CDR3 bases: TGTGCCAGCAGTCTCGACAGGGCGGGAGGTGAGACCCAGTACTTC. The chain employs TRBV6-6 and TRBJ2-5, with D possibly being TRBD2 (8 bases). The germline V gene encodes CDR1 MNHNY and CDR2 SVGAGI (reference sequence). The CDR3 is made up of 15 amino acids. The V gene lost 5 bases and the J gene lost 5 bases, with 18 bases spanning the gap.

This clone was seen only a few times. The genes are TRBV19 and TRBJ2-7; 9 nucleotides agree with TRBD2. Germline V gene lookup returns CDR1 LNHDA and CDR2 SQIVND (reference sequence). V was clipped by 6 bases and J by 2 bases; unmatched bases: 2. The CDR3 runs to 13 residues. The DNA of the CDR3 is TGTGCCAGTAGGCTAGCGGGAACCTACGAGCAGTACTTC. It is translated as CASRLAGTYEQYF.

This chain connects TRBV19 to TRBJ1-2; D is possibly TRBD1 (6 bases). The ends were cut back, 6 bases at V and 4 bases at J, with 18 bases in the middle. The CDR3 has 15 residues. Per germline, CDR1 LNHDA and CDR2 SQIVND (reference sequence). The CDR3 nucleotides read TGTGCCAGTAGCCAATCAGGGGCTTTACGCTATGGCTACACCTTC. It specifies CASSQSGALRYGYTF.

This chain joins TRBV28 and TRBJ2-1, with D possibly being TRBD1 (5 bases). Per the germline V gene, CDR1 is MDHEN and CDR2 is SYDVKM. The CDR3 length is 12 residues. V lost 2 bases to trimming and J lost 8 bases, with 7 bases between them. The CDR3 is CASSLQGYEQFF. The DNA of the CDR3 is TGTGCCAGCAGTTTACAGGGCTATGAGCAGTTCTTC. Using reference TRBV28 and TRBJ2-1 for the parts outside the CDR3, the full variable domain is DVKVTQSSRYLVKRTGEKVFLECVQDMDHENMFWYRQDPGLGLRLIYFSYDVKMKEKGDIPEGYSVSREKKERFSLILESASTNQTSMYLCASSLQGYEQFFGPGTRLTVL.

The chain combines TRBV18 with TRBJ1-5; maybe TRBD1 (5 bases). The germline V and J ends were trimmed by 2 bases and 5 bases, with 13 bases remaining between them. From germline, CDR1 is KGHSH and CDR2 LQKENI. The CDR3 is 15 residues long. DNA for the CDR3: TGTGCCAGCTCACCAGTATACAGGAGGGATCAGCCCCAGCATTTT. This translates into CASSPVYRRDQPQHF.

For the CDR3, the DNA is TGCAGCGACCTGACAGGGGGGGATACGCAGTATTTT. Protein: CSDLTGGDTQYF. V usage is TRBV29-1 and J usage is TRBJ2-3; 9 positions agree with TRBD1. The V gene end was trimmed by 7 bases and the J gene end by 6 bases; junction bases not matched to a gene: 5. The germline V gene encodes CDR1 SQVTM and CDR2 ANQGSEA. CDR3 length: 12 residues.

The V call is TRBV3-1 (or the pseudogene TRBV3-2), the J call TRBJ2-2; 9 nucleotides match TRBD1. Germline V gives CDR1 LGHDT, CDR2 YNNKEL (reference sequence). Trimming removed 9 bases from V and 0 bases from J; junction bases left unmatched: 8. This CDR3 has 16 residues. The CDR3 DNA reads as TGTGCCAGTATTTCCGGGACAGGGTCGAACACCGGGGAGCTGTTTTTT. It translates to CASISGTGSNTGELFF.